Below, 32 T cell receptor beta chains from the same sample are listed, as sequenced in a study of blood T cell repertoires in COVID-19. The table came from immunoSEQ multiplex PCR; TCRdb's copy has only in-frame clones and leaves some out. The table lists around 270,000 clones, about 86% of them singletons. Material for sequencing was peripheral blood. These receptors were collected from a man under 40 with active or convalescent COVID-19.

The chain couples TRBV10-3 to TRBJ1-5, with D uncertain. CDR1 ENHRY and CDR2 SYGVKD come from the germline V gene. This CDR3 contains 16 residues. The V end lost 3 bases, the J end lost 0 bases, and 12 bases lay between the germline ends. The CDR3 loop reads CAISESPDDSNQPQHF. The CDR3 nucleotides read TGTGCCATCAGTGAATCCCCAGATGATAGCAATCAGCCCCAGCATTTT.

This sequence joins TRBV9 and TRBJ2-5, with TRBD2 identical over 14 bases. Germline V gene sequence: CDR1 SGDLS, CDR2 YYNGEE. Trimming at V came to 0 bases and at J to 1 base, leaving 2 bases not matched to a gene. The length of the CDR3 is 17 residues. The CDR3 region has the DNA TGTGCCAGCAGCGTAGGACTAGCGGGGGGGCTCCAAGAGACCCAGTACTTC. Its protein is CASSVGLAGGLQETQYF.

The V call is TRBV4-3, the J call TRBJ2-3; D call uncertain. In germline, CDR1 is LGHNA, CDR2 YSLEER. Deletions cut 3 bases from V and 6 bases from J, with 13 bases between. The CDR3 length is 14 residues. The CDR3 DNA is TGCGCCAGCAGCCAGGTAAACAACTATGATACGCAGTATTTT. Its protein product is CASSQVNNYDTQYF.

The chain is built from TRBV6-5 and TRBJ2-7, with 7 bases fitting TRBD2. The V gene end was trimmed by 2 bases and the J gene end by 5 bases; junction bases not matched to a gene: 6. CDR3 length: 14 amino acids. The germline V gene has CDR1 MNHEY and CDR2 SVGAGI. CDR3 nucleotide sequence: TGTGCCAGCAGTTACGGGGGGGGGTTTAACGAGCAGTACTTC. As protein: CASSYGGGFNEQYF.

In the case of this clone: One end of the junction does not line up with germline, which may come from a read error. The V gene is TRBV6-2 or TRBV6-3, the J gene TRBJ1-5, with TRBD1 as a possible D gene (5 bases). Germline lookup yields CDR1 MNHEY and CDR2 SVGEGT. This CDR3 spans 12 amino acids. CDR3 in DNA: TGTGCCACCAGTGGGGGGGATCAGCCCCAGCATTTT. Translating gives CATSGGDQPQHF.

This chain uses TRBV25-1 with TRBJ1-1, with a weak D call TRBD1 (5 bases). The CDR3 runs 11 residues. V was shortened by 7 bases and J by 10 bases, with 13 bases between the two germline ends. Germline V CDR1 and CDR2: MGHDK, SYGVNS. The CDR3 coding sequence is TGTGCCAGCAACCGCTTGGGGGGAGCTTTCTTT. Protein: CASNRLGGAFF.

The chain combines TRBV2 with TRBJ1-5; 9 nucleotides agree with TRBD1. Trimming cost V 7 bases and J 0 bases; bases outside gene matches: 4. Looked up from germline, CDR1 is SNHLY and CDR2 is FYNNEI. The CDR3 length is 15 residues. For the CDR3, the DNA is TGTGCCAGCAAATGGACAGGGGATAGCAATCAGCCCCAGCATTTT. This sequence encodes CASKWTGDSNQPQHF.

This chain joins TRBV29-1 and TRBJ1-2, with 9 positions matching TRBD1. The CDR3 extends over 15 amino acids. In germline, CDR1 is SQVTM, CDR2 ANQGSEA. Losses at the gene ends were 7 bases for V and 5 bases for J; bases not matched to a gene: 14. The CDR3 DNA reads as TGCAGCGGTGCCCTAAGGGGACAGGGAGTATATGGCTACACCTTC. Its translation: CSGALRGQGVYGYTF.

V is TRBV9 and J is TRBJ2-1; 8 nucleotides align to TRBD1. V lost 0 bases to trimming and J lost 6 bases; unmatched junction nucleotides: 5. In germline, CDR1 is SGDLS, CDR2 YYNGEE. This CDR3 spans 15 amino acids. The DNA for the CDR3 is TGTGCCAGCAGCGTAGTAACAGGGGGAACCAATGAGCAGTTCTTC. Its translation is CASSVVTGGTNEQFF.

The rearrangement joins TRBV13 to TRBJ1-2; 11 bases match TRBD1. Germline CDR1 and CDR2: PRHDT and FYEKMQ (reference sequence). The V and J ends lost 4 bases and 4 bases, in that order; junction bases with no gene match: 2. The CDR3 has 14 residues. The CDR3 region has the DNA TGTGCCAGCAGCTCGGGACAGGGGGGCTATGGCTACACCTTC. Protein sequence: CASSSGQGGYGYTF.

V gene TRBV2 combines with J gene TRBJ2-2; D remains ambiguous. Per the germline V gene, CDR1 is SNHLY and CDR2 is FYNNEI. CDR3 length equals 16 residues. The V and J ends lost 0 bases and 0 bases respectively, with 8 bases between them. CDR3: CASSEARRANTGELFF. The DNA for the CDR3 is TGTGCCAGCAGTGAAGCGCGCCGCGCGAACACCGGGGAGCTGTTTTTT.

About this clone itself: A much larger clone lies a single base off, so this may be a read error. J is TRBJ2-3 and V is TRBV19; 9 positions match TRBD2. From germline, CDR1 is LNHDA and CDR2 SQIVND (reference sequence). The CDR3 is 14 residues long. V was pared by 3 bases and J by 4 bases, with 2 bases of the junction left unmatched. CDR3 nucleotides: TGTGCCAGTAGTATGCGGGGGGGCCCAGATACGCAGTATTTT. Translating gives CASSMRGGPDTQYF. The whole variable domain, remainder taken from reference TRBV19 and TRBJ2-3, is DGGITQSPKYLFRKEGQNVTLSCEQNLNHDAMYWYRQDPGQGLRLIYYSQIVNDFQKGDIAEGYSVSREKKESFPLTVTSAQKNPTAFYLCASSMRGGPDTQYFGPGTRLTVL.

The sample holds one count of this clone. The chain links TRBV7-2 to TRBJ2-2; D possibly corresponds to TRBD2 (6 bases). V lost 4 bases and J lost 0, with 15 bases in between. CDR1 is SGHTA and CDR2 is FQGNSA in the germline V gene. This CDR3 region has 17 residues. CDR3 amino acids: CASSSPLGGTNTGELFF. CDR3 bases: TGTGCCAGCAGCTCCCCCCTAGGAGGGACGAACACCGGGGAGCTGTTTTTT. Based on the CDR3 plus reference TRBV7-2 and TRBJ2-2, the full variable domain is GAGVSQSPSNKVTEKGKDVELRCDPISGHTALYWYRQSLGQGLEFLIYFQGNSAPDKSGLPSDRFSAERTGGSVSTLTIQRTQQEDSAVYLCASSSPLGGTNTGELFFGEGSRLTVL.

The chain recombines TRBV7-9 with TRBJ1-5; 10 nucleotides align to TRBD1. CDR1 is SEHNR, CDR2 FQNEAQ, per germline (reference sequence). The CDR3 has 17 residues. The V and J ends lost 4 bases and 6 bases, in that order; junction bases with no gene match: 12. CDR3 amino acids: CASSSGPGQGRGQPQHF. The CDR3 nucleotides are TGTGCCAGCAGCTCCGGTCCGGGACAGGGGCGGGGTCAGCCCCAGCATTTT.

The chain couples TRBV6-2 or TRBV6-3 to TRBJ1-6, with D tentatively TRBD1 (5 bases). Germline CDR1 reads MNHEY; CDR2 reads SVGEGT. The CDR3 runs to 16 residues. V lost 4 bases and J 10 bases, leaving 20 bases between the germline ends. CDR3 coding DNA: TGTGCCAGCAGTTTTAGTTCCCCGACAGCAGGATCACCCCTCCACTTT. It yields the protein CASSFSSPTAGSPLHF.

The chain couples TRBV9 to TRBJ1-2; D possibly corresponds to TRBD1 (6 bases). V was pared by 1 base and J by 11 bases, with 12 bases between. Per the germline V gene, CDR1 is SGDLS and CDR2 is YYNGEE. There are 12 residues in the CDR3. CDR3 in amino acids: CASSVRQGSYTF. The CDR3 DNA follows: TGTGCCAGCAGCGTACGTCAGGGGTCGTACACCTTC.

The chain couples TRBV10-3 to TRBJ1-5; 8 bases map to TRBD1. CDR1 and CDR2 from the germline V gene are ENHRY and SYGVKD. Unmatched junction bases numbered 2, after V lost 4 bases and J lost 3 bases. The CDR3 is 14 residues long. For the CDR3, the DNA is TGTGCCATCAGTGCGGGACAGGTCAATCAGCCCCAGCATTTT. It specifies CAISAGQVNQPQHF.

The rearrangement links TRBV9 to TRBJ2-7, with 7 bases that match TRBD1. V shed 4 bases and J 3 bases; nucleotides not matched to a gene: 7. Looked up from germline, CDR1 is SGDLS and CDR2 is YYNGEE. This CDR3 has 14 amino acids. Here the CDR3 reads CASSPHRGDYEQYF. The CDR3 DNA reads TGTGCCAGCAGCCCCCACAGGGGCGACTACGAGCAGTACTTC.

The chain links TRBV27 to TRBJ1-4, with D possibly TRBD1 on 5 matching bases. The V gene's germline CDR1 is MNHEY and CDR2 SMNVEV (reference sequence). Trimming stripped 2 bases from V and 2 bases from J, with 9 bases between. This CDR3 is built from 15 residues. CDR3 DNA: TGTGCCAGCAGTTTAGGGGGGACGACTAATGAAAAACTGTTTTTT. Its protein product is CASSLGGTTNEKLFF.

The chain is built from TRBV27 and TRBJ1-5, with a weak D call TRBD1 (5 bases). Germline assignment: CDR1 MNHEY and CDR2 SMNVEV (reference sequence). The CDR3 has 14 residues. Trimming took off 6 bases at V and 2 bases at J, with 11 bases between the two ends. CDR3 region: CASSGGAGNQPQHF. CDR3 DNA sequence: TGTGCCAGCAGCGGAGGGGCGGGCAATCAGCCCCAGCATTTT.

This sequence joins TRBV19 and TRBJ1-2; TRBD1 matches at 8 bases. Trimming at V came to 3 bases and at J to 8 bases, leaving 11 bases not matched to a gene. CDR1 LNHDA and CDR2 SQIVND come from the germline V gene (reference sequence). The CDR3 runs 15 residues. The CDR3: CASSISDQGAEGYTF. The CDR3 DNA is TGTGCCAGTAGTATTTCAGATCAGGGGGCGGAAGGCTACACCTTC.

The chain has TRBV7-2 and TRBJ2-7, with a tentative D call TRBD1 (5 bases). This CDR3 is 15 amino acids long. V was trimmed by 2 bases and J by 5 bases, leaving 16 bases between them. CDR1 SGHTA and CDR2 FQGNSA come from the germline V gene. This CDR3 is CASSLSFRVVNEQYF. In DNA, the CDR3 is TGTGCCAGCAGCTTAAGTTTCAGGGTAGTAAACGAGCAGTACTTC.

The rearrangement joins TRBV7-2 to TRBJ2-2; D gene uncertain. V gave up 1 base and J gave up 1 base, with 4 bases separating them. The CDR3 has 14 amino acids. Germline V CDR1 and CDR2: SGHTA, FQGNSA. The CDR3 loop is CASSLVLNTGELFF. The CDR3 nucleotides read TGTGCCAGCAGCTTAGTATTGAACACCGGGGAGCTGTTTTTT.

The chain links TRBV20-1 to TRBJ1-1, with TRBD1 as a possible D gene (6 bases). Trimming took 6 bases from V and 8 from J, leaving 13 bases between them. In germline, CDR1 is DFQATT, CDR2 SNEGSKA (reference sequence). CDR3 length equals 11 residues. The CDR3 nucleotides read TGCAGTGCCCCCGGACAGAAGGAAGCTTTCTTT. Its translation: CSAPGQKEAFF.

CDR3 sequence: CASSVVVGLGGYTF. The DNA for the CDR3 is TGTGCCAGCAGCGTAGTGGTGGGGCTCGGTGGCTACACCTTC. The chain links TRBV9 to TRBJ1-2; D perhaps matches TRBD1 (5 bases). Trimming cost V 0 bases and J 7 bases, with 13 bases left between them. In germline, CDR1 is SGDLS, CDR2 YYNGEE. This CDR3 spans 14 amino acids. Supplemented by reference TRBV9 and TRBJ1-2, the full variable domain reads DSGVTQTPKHLITATGQRVTLRCSPRSGDLSVYWYQQSLDQGLQFLIQYYNGEERAKGNILERFSAQQFPDLHSELNLSSLELGDSALYFCASSVVVGLGGYTFGSGTRLTVV.

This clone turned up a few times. In nucleotides, the CDR3 is TGTGCCAGCAGCTTAGTTTCCCGGAACACTGAAGCTTTCTTT. Translated, it gives CASSLVSRNTEAFF. V usage is TRBV7-2 and J usage is TRBJ1-1; D remains ambiguous. This CDR3 is 14 amino acids long. The germline gives CDR1 SGHTA, CDR2 FQGNSA. V lost 1 base, J lost 1 base, and 7 bases lay in between.

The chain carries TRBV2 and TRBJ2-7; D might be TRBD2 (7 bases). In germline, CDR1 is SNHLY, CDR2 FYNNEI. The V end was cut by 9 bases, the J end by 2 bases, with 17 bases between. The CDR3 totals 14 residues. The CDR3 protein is CASTWEGGPYEQYF. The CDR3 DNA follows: TGTGCCAGTACTTGGGAGGGGGGGCCCTACGAGCAGTACTTC.

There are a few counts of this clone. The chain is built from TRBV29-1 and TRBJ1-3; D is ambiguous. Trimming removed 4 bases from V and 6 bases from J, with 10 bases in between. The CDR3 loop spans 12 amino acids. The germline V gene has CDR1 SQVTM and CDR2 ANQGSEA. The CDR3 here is CSVGPEPNTIYF. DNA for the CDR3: TGCAGCGTTGGGCCAGAACCAAACACCATATATTTT.

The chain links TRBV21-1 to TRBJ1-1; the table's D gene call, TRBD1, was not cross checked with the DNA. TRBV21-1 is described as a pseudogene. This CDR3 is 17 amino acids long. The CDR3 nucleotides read TGTGCCAGCATCGGCGAGAGAAACAGAGCTCCGAACACTGAAGCTTTCTTT. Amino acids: CASIGERNRAPNTEAFF.

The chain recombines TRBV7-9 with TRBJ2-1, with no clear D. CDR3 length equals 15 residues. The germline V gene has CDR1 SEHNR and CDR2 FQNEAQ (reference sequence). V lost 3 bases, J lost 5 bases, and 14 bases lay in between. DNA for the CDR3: TGTGCCAGCAGCTTGTCCGGAAGACAACACAATGAGCAGTTCTTC. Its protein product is CASSLSGRQHNEQFF.

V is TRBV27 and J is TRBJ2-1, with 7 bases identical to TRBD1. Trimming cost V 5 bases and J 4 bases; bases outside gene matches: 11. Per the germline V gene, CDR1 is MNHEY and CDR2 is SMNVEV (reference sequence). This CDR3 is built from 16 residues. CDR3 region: CASSPLRDRDYNEQFF. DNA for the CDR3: TGTGCCAGCAGTCCCCTACGGGACAGAGATTACAATGAGCAGTTCTTC.

CDR3 DNA sequence: TGCGCCAGCAGCGTGACAGGGGAGGACACTGAAGCTTTCTTT. This sequence encodes CASSVTGEDTEAFF. The chain combines TRBV5-1 with TRBJ1-1; 8 nucleotides align to TRBD1. This CDR3 region has 14 residues. Germline assignment: CDR1 SGHRS and CDR2 YFSETQ. Germline trimming cut 4 bases from V and 3 bases from J; bases unmatched to any gene: 5.